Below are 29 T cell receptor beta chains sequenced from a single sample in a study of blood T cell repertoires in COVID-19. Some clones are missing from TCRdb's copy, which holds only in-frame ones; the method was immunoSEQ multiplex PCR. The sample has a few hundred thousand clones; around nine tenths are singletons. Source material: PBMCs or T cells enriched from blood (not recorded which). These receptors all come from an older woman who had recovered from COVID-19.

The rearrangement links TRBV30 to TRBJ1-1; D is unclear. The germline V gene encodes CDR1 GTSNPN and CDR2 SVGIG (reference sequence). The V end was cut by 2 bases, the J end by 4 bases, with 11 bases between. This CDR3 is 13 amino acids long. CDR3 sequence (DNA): TGTGCCTGGAGTAGGTGGGGAGGCACTGAAGCTTTCTTT. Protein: CAWSRWGGTEAFF.

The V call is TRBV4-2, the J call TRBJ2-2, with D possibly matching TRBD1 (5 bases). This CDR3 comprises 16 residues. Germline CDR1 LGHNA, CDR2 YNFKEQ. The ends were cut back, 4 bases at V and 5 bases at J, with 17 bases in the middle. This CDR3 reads CASSPRAGLGTGELFF. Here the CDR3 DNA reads TGTGCCAGCAGCCCTAGAGCAGGGCTTGGTACCGGGGAGCTGTTTTTT.

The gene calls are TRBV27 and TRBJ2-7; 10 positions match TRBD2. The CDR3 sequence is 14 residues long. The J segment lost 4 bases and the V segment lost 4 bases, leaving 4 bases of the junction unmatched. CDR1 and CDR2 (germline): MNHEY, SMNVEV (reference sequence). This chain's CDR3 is CASSSRLAGYEQYF. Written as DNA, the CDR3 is TGTGCCAGCAGTTCGCGACTAGCGGGTTACGAGCAGTACTTC.

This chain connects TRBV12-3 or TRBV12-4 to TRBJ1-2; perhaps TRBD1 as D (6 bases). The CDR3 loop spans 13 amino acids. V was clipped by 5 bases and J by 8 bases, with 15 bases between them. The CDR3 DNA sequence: TGTGCCAGCAGTGTGGTTAACAGGGTCGGCTACACCTTC. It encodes CASSVVNRVGYTF.

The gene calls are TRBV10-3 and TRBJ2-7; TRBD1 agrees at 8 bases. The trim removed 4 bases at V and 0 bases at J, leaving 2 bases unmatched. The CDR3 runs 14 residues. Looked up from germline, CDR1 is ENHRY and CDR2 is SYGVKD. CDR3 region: CAISGDRSSYEQYF. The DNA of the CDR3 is TGTGCCATCAGTGGGGACAGGAGCTCCTACGAGCAGTACTTC.

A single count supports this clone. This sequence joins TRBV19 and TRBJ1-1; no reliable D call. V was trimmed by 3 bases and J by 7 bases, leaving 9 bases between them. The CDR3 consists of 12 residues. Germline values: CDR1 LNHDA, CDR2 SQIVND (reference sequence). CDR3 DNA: TGTGCCAGTAGTATCTACGCGGATGAAGCTTTCTTT. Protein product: CASSIYADEAFF.

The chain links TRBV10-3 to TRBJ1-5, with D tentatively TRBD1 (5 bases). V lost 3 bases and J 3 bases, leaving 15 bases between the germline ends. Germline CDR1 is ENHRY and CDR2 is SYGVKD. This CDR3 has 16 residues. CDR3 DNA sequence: TGTGCCATCAGTGACAAGGGGAATACAGACAATCAGCCCCAGCATTTT. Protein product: CAISDKGNTDNQPQHF.

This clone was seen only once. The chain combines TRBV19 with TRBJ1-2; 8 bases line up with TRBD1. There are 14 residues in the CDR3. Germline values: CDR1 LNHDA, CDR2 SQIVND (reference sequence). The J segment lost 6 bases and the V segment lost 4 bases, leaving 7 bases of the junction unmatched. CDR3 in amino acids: CASSTLTGGHGYTF. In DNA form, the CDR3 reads TGTGCCAGTAGTACCCTCACAGGGGGTCATGGCTACACCTTC.

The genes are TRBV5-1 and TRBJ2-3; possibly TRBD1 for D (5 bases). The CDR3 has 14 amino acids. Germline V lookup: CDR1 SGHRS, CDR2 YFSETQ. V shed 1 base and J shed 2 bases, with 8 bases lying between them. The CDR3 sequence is CASSLTGYTDTQYF. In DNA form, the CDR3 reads TGCGCCAGCAGCTTGACAGGATACACAGATACGCAGTATTTT.

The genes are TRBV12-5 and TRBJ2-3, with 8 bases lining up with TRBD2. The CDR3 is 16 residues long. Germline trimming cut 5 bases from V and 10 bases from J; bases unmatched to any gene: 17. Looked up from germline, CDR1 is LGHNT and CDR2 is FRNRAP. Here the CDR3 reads CASGPISGIGGSSQYF. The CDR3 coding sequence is TGTGCTAGTGGTCCGATTAGCGGGATAGGGGGAAGTTCGCAGTATTTT.

The CDR3 DNA is TGCAGTGCTAGTGCACTAGCGGAGGAGTCGACTTGGGACATTCAGTACTTC. Amino acid sequence: CSASALAEESTWDIQYF. The chain has TRBV20-1 and TRBJ2-4; TRBD2 matches 8 bases. The CDR3 length is 17 residues. The germline V gene encodes CDR1 DFQATT and CDR2 SNEGSKA (reference sequence). The trim removed 3 bases at V and 8 bases at J, leaving 18 bases unmatched.

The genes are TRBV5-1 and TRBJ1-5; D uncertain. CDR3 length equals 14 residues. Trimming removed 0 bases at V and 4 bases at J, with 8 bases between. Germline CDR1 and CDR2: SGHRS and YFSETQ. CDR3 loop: CASSLGITNQPQHF. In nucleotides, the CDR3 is TGCGCCAGCAGCTTGGGCATCACAAATCAGCCCCAGCATTTT.

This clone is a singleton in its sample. CDR3 in DNA: TGTGCCAGCAGCCAAGACGGGCTAGCGGGGGTGAGCACAGATACGCAGTATTTT. It translates to CASSQDGLAGVSTDTQYF. The J gene is TRBJ2-3, the V gene TRBV4-2; 10 bases are a match to TRBD2. Germline CDR1 and CDR2: LGHNA and YNFKEQ. This CDR3 contains 18 residues. V dropped 0 bases and J dropped 0; count of bases not matched to a gene: 6.

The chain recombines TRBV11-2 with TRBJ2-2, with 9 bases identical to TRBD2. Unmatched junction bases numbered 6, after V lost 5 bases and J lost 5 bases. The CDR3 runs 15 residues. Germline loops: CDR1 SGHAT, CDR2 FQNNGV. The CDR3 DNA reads TGTGCCAGCAGCGCCGGGACTAGCAAAACCGGGGAGCTGTTTTTT. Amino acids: CASSAGTSKTGELFF.

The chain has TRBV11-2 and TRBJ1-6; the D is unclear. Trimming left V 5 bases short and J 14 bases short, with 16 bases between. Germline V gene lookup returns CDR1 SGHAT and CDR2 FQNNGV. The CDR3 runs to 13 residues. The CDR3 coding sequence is TGTGCCAGCAGCCCCCAGGAAGTTGAATCCCTCCACTTT. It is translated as CASSPQEVESLHF.

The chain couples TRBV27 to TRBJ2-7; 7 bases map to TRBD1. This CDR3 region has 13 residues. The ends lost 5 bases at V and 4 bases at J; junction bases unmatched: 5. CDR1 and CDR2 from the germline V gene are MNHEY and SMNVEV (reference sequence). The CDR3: CASSARDRYEQYF. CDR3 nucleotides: TGTGCCAGCAGTGCCCGGGACAGATACGAGCAGTACTTC.

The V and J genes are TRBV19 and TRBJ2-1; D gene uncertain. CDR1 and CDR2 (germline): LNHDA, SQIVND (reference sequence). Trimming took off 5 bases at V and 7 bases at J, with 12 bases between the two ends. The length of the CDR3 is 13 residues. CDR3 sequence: CASSYLTGNEQFF. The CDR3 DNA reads TGTGCCAGTAGTTATTTAACCGGGAATGAGCAGTTCTTC.

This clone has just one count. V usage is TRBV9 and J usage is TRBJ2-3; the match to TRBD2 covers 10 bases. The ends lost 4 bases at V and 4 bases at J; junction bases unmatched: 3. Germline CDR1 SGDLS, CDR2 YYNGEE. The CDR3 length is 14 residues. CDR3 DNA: TGTGCCAGCAGCAGACTAGCGGGTTCAGATACGCAGTATTTT. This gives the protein CASSRLAGSDTQYF.

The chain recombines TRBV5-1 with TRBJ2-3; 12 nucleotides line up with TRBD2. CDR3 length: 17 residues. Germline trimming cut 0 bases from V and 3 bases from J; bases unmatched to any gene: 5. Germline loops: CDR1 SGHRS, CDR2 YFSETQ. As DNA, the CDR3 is TGCGCCAGCAGCTTGGCTCTAGCGGGGGGGCCAACAGATACGCAGTATTTT. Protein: CASSLALAGGPTDTQYF.

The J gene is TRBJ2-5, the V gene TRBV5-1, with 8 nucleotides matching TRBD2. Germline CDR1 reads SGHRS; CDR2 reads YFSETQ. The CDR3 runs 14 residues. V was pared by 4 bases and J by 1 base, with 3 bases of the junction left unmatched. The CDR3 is CASSLSGTQETQYF. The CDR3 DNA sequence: TGCGCCAGCAGCCTTAGCGGGACCCAAGAGACCCAGTACTTC.

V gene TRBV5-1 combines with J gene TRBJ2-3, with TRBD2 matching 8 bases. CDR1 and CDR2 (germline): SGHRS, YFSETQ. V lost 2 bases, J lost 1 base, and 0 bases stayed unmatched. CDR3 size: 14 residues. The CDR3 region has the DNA TGCGCCAGCAGCTTTAGCGGGGGCACAGATACGCAGTATTTT. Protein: CASSFSGGTDTQYF.

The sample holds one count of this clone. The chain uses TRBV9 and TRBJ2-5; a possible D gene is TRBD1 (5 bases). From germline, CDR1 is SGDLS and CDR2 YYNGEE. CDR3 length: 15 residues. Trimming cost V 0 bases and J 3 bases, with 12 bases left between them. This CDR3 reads CASSVEGVAEETQYF. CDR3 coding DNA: TGTGCCAGCAGCGTAGAAGGGGTAGCAGAAGAGACCCAGTACTTC.

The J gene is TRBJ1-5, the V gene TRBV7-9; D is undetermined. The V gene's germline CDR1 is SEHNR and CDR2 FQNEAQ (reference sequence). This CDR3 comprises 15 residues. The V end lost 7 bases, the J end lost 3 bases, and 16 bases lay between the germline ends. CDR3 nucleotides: TGTGCCAGCACCGAATTGGGCGGGCCCAATCAGCCCCAGCATTTT. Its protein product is CASTELGGPNQPQHF.

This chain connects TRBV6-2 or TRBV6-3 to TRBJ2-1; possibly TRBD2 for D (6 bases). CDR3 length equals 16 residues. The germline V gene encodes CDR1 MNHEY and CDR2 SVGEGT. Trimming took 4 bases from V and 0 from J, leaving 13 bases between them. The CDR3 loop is CASSSLAGSSYNEQFF. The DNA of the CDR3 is TGTGCCAGCAGTTCCCTGGCGGGGAGCTCCTACAATGAGCAGTTCTTC.

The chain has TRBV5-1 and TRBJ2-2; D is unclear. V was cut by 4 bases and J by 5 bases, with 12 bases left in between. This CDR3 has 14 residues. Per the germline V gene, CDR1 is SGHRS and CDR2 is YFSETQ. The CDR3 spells CASSPSSGTGELFF. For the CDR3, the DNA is TGCGCCAGCAGCCCCTCTTCCGGTACCGGGGAGCTGTTTTTT.

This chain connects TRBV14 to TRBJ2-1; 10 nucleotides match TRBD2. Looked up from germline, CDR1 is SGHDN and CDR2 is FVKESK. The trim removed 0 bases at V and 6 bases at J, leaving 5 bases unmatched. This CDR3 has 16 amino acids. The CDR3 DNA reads TGTGCCAGCAGCCAAGATTGGGCTAGCGGGAGCAATGAGCAGTTCTTC. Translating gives CASSQDWASGSNEQFF.

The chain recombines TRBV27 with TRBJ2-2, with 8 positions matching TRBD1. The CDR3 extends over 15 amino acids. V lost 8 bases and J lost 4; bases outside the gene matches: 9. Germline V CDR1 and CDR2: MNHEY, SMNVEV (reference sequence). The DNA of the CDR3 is TGTGCCAGCGGAGAGGACAGGGTGGGCACCGGGGAGCTGTTTTTT. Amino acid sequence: CASGEDRVGTGELFF.

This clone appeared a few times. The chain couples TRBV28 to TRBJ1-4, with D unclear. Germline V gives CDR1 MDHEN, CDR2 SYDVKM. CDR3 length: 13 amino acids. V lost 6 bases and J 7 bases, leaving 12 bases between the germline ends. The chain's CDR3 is CASRPAGVEKLFF. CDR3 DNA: TGTGCCAGCAGGCCGGCCGGGGTTGAAAAACTGTTTTTT.

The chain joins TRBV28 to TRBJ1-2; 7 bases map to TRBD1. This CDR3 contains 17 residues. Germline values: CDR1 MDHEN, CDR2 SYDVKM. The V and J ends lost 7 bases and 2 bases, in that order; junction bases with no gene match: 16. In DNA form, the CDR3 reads TGTGCCAGCAAAACTCCGGGACAGCCCATCCCAAACTATGGCTACACCTTC. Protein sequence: CASKTPGQPIPNYGYTF.